This T cell receptor beta chain was sequenced for a study of blood T cell repertoires in COVID-19. The age range of participants was about 18 to 100 years, with residence in about two dozen US areas. Cohorts were determined from participant-reported clinical history. Germline loops: CDR1 MNHEY, CDR2 SVGAGI. Deletions cut 7 bases from V and 4 bases from J, with 17 bases between. The CDR3 is 15 amino acids. Measured with immunoSEQ multiplex PCR; TCRdb has only the in-frame clones, and not every one. This repertoire shows more than 350,000 clones, 88% found once; its top ten account for 1.4%. The sample consisted of PBMCs or T cells enriched from blood (not recorded which). The clonotype originates from a woman aged 18-30 years who had been exposed to COVID-19. V usage is TRBV6-5 and J usage is TRBJ1-5; D unresolved. CDR3 sequence (DNA): TGTGCCAGCAAGGTGGCCGACATCCCGAATCAGCCCCAGCATTTT. Protein product: CASKVADIPNQPQHF.